These 20 T cell receptor beta chains came from one sample sequenced in a study of graft-versus-host responses after intestinal transplantation. The antigens for these receptors are not known. The protocol was immunoSEQ multiplex PCR, while the TCRdb copy is restricted to in-frame clones and leaves out a portion. The sample holds approximately 86,000 clones; 91% are singletons and the top ten take roughly 0.1%. Source: unstimulated CD4+ T cells sorted from spleen or lymph node cells, taken before intestinal transplant. The source is a human donor who received an intestinal transplant.

The gene calls are TRBV21-1 and TRBJ2-7; TRBD1 was called by the table and not checked on the DNA. TRBV21-1 is a listed pseudogene. There are 15 residues in the CDR3. The CDR3 region is CASSNPGRFPYEQYF. The CDR3 DNA sequence: TGTGCCAGCAGCAACCCAGGGCGGTTTCCCTACGAGCAGTACTTC.

This clone was found a few times. The V call is TRBV6-1, the J call TRBJ2-7; 8 bases are shared with TRBD1. CDR1 and CDR2 (germline): MNHNS, SASEGT. After removal of 4 bases from V and 2 bases from J, the junction contained 4 bases not matched to a gene. The CDR3 is 14 amino acids. The CDR3: CASSAGQGTYEQYF. CDR3 bases: TGTGCCAGCAGTGCTGGACAGGGCACCTACGAGCAGTACTTC.

V and J are TRBV6-6 and TRBJ2-1, with TRBD2 matching 11 bases. The V gene end was trimmed by 0 bases and the J gene end by 10 bases; junction bases not matched to a gene: 5. The CDR3 runs to 15 residues. CDR1 is MNHNY, CDR2 SVGAGI, per germline (reference sequence). CDR3 coding DNA: TGTGCCAGCAGTTACTCTAGCGGGGGGGCTTGGGAGCAGTTCTTC. Residues: CASSYSSGGAWEQFF.

CDR3 residues: CAIRQGGREETQYF. The CDR3 bases are TGTGCCATCCGACAGGGGGGTAGAGAGGAGACCCAGTACTTC. The chain recombines TRBV2 with TRBJ2-5, with 9 bases aligning to TRBD1. Germline V gene lookup returns CDR1 SNHLY and CDR2 FYNNEI. Unmatched junction bases numbered 11, after V lost 10 bases and J lost 5 bases. The CDR3 loop spans 14 amino acids.

The chain is built from TRBV19 and TRBJ1-3; TRBD1 matches 8 bases. V dropped 5 bases and J dropped 3; count of bases not matched to a gene: 6. There are 15 residues in the CDR3. Germline V gene sequence: CDR1 LNHDA, CDR2 SQIVND (reference sequence). This CDR3 is CASSPRGLDGNTIYF. CDR3 bases: TGTGCCAGTAGTCCCAGGGGGCTAGATGGAAACACCATATATTTT.

This chain joins TRBV5-6 and TRBJ2-3; 9 bases are a match to TRBD1. The V gene end was trimmed by 0 bases and the J gene end by 5 bases; junction bases not matched to a gene: 10. CDR3 length equals 17 residues. Germline V CDR1 and CDR2: SGHDT, YYEEEE. CDR3 in DNA: TGTGCCAGCAGCTTGGACCGGACAGGGGCAAGGCTAGATACGCAGTATTTT. This codes for CASSLDRTGARLDTQYF.

The chain employs TRBV7-9 and TRBJ2-1; TRBD2 is a possible D gene (6 bases). This CDR3 has 18 amino acids. Germline V CDR1 and CDR2: SEHNR, FQNEAQ (reference sequence). The V gene lost 1 base and the J gene lost 3 bases, with 19 bases spanning the gap. CDR3 sequence (DNA): TGTGCCAGCAGCTTAGTCGGCCTAGCGAGCTATGACTACAATGAGCAGTTCTTC. Residues: CASSLVGLASYDYNEQFF.

The chain employs TRBV11-2 and TRBJ2-7; no definite D call. The CDR3 sequence is 16 residues long. Germline-derived CDR1 and CDR2 are SGHAT and FQNNGV. The V gene lost 5 bases and the J gene lost 0 bases, with 17 bases spanning the gap. The CDR3 DNA is TGTGCCAGCAGCCTCTATCTGGCAAGGAGCTCCTACGAGCAGTACTTC. Translation gives CASSLYLARSSYEQYF.

The V and J genes are TRBV7-6 and TRBJ2-1; no definite D call. Germline CDR1 and CDR2: SGHVS and FNYEAQ. V lost 1 base and J 5 bases, leaving 6 bases between the germline ends. CDR3 length equals 13 residues. The CDR3 here is CASSLVINNEQFF. DNA for the CDR3: TGTGCCAGCAGCTTAGTTATAAACAATGAGCAGTTCTTC. Variable domain in full (rest from reference TRBV7-6 and TRBJ2-1): GAGVSQSPRYKVTKRGQDVALRCDPISGHVSLYWYRQALGQGPEFLTYFNYEAQQDKSGLPNDRFSAERPEGSISTLTIQRTEQRDSAMYRCASSLVINNEQFFGPGTRLTVL.

The gene calls are TRBV7-9 and TRBJ1-5; weak D call: TRBD1 (5 bases). The germline V gene encodes CDR1 SEHNR and CDR2 FQNEAQ (reference sequence). This CDR3 contains 14 residues. V shed 0 bases and J shed 3 bases, with 6 bases lying between them. The DNA for the CDR3 is TGTGCCAGCAGCTTAGCGACAGCCAATCAGCCCCAGCATTTT. The encoded protein is CASSLATANQPQHF.

J is TRBJ2-5 and V is TRBV5-1, with 7 positions matching TRBD1. The CDR3 consists of 14 residues. Germline V CDR1 and CDR2: SGHRS, YFSETQ. The ends lost 4 bases at V and 11 bases at J; junction bases unmatched: 14. In nucleotides, the CDR3 is TGCGCCAGCAGCACAGGGGCTCTATCCTGGGAGCAGTACTTC. Translating it yields CASSTGALSWEQYF.

The genes are TRBV11-2 and TRBJ1-4; D perhaps matches TRBD1 (5 bases). The CDR3 covers 16 residues. V was pared by 1 base and J by 7 bases, with 16 bases between. CDR1 and CDR2 from the germline V gene are SGHAT and FQNNGV. The CDR3 nucleotides are TGTGCCAGCAGCTTAGCCGTGGGGGGTTTCGGTGAAAAACTGTTTTTT. Protein: CASSLAVGGFGEKLFF.

Comments on this clone: One end of the junction fails to match germline, which may point to a read error. The chain combines TRBV4-3 with TRBJ1-5; D gene uncertain. This CDR3 spans 14 amino acids. CDR1 is LGHNA and CDR2 is YSLEER in the germline V gene. The CDR3 here is CASGQELSNQPQHF. The CDR3, as DNA: TGCGCCAGCGGCCAAGAACTATCAAATCAGCCCCAGCATTTT.

For the CDR3, the DNA is TGTGCCAGCAGCTGGAGGGGACTAGCGGGGGGCCGTTCCTACGAGCAGTACTTC. This sequence encodes CASSWRGLAGGRSYEQYF. The chain has TRBV7-2 and TRBJ2-7; 15 bases fit TRBD2. Per the germline V gene, CDR1 is SGHTA and CDR2 is FQGNSA. The CDR3 loop spans 18 amino acids. V shed 4 bases, J shed 1 base, and the junction held 8 bases outside the gene matches.

This rearrangement joins TRBV19 to TRBJ1-4, with 7 bases aligning to TRBD1. J lost 6 bases, V lost 4 bases, and 8 bases had no gene match. The germline V gene encodes CDR1 LNHDA and CDR2 SQIVND (reference sequence). CDR3 length: 15 residues. CDR3 DNA sequence: TGTGCCAGTAGTACACCGGGACAGACTGATGAAAAACTGTTTTTT. Residues: CASSTPGQTDEKLFF.

The rearrangement joins TRBV4-3 to TRBJ1-4; D is possibly TRBD1 (6 bases). In germline, CDR1 is LGHNA, CDR2 YSLEER. V was trimmed by 0 bases and J by 7 bases, leaving 18 bases between them. The CDR3 runs 17 residues. The CDR3 nucleotides are TGCGCCAGCAGCCAAGACCCTAAGGGGGGGCTAATTGAAAAACTGTTTTTT. Protein: CASSQDPKGGLIEKLFF.

The chain is built from TRBV6-5 and TRBJ1-2; 9 nucleotides align to TRBD1. The CDR3 has 14 residues. With V trimmed by 6 bases and J by 4 bases, 6 bases remained unmatched. Germline V gene lookup returns CDR1 MNHEY and CDR2 SVGAGI. The CDR3 DNA sequence: TGTGCCAGCAGCCGGGGGACAGGGATCTATGGCTACACCTTC. It encodes CASSRGTGIYGYTF.

The gene calls are TRBV11-3 and TRBJ1-1; D ambiguous. Germline V lookup: CDR1 SGHNT, CDR2 YENEEA. V was trimmed by 5 bases and J by 4 bases, leaving 23 bases between them. This CDR3 is 17 amino acids long. CDR3 region: CASSLNILAEVGTEAFF. DNA of the CDR3: TGTGCCAGCAGCCTAAATATCCTCGCGGAGGTGGGCACTGAAGCTTTCTTT.

The chain couples TRBV19 to TRBJ1-1; D is undetermined. With 3 bases removed from V and 0 bases from J, the gap between germline ends came to 8 bases. The CDR3 has 14 residues. CDR1 and CDR2 from the germline V gene are LNHDA and SQIVND (reference sequence). CDR3 amino acids: CASSIRGLNTEAFF. CDR3 in DNA: TGTGCCAGTAGTATCCGGGGTTTGAACACTGAAGCTTTCTTT.

This clone was seen once. This sequence joins TRBV7-2 and TRBJ1-5, with 7 nucleotides matching TRBD1. The CDR3 loop spans 16 amino acids. V gave up 0 bases and J gave up 4 bases; unmatched junction bases: 6. CDR1 and CDR2 from the germline V gene are SGHTA and FQGNSA. The CDR3 spells CASSLAGTVMNQPQHF. The CDR3 nucleotides read TGTGCCAGCAGCTTAGCCGGGACAGTAATGAATCAGCCCCAGCATTTT. Based on the CDR3 plus reference TRBV7-2 and TRBJ1-5, the full variable domain is GAGVSQSPSNKVTEKGKDVELRCDPISGHTALYWYRQSLGQGLEFLIYFQGNSAPDKSGLPSDRFSAERTGGSVSTLTIQRTQQEDSAVYLCASSLAGTVMNQPQHFGDGTRLSIL.